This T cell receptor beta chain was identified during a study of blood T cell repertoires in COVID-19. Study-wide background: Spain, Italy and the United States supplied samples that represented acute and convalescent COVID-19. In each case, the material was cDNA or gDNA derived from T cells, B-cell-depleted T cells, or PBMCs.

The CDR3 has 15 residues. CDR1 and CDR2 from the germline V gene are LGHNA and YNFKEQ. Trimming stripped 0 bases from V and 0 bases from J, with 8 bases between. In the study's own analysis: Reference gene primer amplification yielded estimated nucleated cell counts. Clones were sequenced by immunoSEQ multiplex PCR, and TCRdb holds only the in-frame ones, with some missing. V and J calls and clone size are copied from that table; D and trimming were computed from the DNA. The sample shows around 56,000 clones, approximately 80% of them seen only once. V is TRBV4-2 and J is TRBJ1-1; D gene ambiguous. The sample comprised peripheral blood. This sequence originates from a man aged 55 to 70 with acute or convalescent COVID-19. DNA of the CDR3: TGTGCCAGCAGCCAAGATGGGCGGGTGAACACTGAAGCTTTCTTT. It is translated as CASSQDGRVNTEAFF.